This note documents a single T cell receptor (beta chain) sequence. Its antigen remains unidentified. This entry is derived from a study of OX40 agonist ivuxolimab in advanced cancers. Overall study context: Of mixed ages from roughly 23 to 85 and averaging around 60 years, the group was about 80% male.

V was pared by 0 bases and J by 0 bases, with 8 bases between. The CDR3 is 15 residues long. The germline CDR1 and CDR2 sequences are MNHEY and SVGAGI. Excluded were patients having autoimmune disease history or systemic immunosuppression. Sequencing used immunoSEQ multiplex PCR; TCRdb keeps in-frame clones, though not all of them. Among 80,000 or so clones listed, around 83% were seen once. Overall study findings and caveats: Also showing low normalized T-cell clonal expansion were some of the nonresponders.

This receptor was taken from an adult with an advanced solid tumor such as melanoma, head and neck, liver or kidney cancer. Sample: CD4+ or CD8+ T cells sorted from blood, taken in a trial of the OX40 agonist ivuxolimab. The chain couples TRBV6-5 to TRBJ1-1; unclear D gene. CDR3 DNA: TGTGCCAGCAGTTACTCGAGGAACATGAACACTGAAGCTTTCTTT. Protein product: CASSYSRNMNTEAFF.